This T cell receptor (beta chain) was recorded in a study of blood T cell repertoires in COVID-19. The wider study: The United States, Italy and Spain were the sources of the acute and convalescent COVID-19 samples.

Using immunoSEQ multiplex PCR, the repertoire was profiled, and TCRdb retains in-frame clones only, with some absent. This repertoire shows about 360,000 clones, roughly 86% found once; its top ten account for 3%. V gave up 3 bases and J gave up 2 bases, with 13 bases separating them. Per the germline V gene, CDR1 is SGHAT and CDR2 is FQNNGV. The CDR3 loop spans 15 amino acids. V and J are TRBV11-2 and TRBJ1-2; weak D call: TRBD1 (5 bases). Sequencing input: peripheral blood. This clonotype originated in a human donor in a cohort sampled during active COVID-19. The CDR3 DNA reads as TGTGCCAGCAGCTTTCGACAGAACTCCAACTATGGCTACACCTTC. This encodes CASSFRQNSNYGYTF. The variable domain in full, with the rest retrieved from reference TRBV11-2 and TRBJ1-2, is EAGVAQSPRYKIIEKRQSVAFWCNPISGHATLYWYQQILGQGPKLLIQFQNNGVVDDSQLPKDRFSAERLKGVDSTLKIQPAKLEDSAVYLCASSFRQNSNYGYTFGSGTRLTVV.